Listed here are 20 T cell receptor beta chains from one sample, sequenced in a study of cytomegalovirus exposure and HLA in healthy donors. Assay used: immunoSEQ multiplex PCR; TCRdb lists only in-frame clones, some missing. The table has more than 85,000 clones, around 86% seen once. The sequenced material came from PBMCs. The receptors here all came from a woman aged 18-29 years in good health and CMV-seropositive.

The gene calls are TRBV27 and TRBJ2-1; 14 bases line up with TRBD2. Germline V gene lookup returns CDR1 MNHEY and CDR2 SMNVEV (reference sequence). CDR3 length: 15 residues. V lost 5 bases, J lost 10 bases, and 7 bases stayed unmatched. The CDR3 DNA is TGTGCCAGCAGTCTCGGACTAGCGGGGGGAAGGGAGCAGTTCTTC. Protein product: CASSLGLAGGREQFF.

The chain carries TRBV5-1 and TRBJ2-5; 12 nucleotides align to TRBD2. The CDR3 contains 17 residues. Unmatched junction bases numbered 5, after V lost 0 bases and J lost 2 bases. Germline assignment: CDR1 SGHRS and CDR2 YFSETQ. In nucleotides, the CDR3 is TGCGCCAGCAGCTTGGCCCTAGCGGGAGGGCCTCAAGAGACCCAGTACTTC. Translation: CASSLALAGGPQETQYF.

CDR3 bases: TGTGCCAGCAGGAGGACAGGAGAAGCTTTCTTT. The encoded protein is CASRRTGEAFF. The chain has TRBV11-3 and TRBJ1-1; the match to TRBD1 covers 7 bases. Germline CDR1 and CDR2: SGHNT and YENEEA. The CDR3 sequence is 11 residues long. V trimming: 6 bases; J trimming: 8 bases; junction bases outside the gene matches: 3.

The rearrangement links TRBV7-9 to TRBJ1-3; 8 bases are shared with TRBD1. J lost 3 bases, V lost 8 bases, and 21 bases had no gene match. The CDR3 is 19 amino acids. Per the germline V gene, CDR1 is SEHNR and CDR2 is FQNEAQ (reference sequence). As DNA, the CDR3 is TGTGCCAGCCTAAAAACGGTGGCGGGACAGGTGATTTTTGGAAACACCATATATTTT. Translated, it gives CASLKTVAGQVIFGNTIYF.

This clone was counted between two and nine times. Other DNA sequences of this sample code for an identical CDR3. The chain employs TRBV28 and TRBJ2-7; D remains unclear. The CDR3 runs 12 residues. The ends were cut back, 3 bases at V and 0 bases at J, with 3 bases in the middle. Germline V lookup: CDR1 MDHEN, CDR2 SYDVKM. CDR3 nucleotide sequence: TGTGCCAGCAGTTTCTCCTCCTACGAGCAGTACTTC. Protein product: CASSFSSYEQYF.

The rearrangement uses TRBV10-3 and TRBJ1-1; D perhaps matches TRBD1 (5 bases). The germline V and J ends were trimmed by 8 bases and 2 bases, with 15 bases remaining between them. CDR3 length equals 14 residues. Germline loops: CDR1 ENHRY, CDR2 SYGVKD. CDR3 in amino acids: CAISEGVRNTEAFF. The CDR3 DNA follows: TGTGCCATCTCCGAAGGGGTACGAAACACTGAAGCTTTCTTT.

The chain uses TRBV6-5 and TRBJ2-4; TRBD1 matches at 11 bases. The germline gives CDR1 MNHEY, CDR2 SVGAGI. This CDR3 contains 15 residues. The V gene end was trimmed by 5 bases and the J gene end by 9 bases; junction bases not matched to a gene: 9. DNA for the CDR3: TGTGCCAGCAGTAGATGGGACAGGGGGTCTGGCATTCAGTACTTC. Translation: CASSRWDRGSGIQYF.

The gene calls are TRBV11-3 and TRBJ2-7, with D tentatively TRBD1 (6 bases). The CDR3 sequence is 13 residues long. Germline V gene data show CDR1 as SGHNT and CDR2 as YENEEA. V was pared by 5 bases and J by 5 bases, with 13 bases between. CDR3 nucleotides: TGTGCCAGCAGCCCAGGGGATCTGGACGAGCAGTACTTC. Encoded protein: CASSPGDLDEQYF.

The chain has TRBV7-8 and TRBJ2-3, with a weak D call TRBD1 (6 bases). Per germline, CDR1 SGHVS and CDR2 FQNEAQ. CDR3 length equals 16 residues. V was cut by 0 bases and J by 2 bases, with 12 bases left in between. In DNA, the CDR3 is TGTGCCAGCAGCTTAGCGGCAAACAGGGCCACAGATACGCAGTATTTT. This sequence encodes CASSLAANRATDTQYF. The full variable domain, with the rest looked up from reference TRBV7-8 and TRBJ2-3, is GAGVSQSPRYKVAKRGQDVALRCDPISGHVSLFWYQQALGQGPEFLTYFQNEAQLDKSGLPSDRFFAERPEGSVSTLKIQRTQQEDSAVYLCASSLAANRATDTQYFGPGTRLTVL.

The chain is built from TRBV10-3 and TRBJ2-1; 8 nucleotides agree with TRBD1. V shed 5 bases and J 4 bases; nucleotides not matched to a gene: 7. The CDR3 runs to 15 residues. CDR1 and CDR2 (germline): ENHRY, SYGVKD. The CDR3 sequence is CAISSPGTGYNEQFF. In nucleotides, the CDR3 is TGTGCCATCAGTTCCCCCGGGACAGGATACAATGAGCAGTTCTTC.

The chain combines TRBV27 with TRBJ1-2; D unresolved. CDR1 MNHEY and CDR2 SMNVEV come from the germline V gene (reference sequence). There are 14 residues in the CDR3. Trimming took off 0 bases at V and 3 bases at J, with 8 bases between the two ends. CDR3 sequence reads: CASSLSIGYYGYTF. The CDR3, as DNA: TGTGCCAGCAGTTTATCGATCGGGTACTATGGCTACACCTTC.

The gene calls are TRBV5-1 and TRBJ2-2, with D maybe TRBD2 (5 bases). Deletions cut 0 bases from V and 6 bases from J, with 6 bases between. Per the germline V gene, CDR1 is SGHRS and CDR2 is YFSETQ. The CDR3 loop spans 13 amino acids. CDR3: CASSLEAAGELFF. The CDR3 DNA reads TGCGCCAGCAGCTTGGAAGCGGCCGGGGAGCTGTTTTTT.

The CDR3 sequence: CASSPLDSQEELFF. In nucleotides, the CDR3 is TGTGCCAGCAGCCCCCTCGACAGCCAAGAAGAGCTGTTTTTT. The chain combines TRBV9 with TRBJ2-2, with TRBD1 as a possible D gene (5 bases). There are 14 residues in the CDR3. Trimming removed 4 bases at V and 11 bases at J, with 18 bases between. Looked up from germline, CDR1 is SGDLS and CDR2 is YYNGEE.

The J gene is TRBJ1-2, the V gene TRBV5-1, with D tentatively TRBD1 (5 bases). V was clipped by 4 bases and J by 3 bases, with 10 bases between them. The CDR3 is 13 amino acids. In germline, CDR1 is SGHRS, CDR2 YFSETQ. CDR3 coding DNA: TGCGCCAGCAGCCCGGGGGGGTACTATGGCTACACCTTC. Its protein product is CASSPGGYYGYTF.

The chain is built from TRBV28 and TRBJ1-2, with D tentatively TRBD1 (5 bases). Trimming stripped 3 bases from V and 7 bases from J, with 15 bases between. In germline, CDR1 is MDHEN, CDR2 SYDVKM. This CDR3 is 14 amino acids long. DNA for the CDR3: TGTGCCAGCAGTTTGTCCCAGGGAATCGGTGGCTACACCTTC. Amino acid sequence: CASSLSQGIGGYTF.

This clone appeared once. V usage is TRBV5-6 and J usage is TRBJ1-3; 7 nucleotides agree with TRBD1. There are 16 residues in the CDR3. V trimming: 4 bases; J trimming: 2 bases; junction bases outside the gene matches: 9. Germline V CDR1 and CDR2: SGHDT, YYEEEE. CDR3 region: CASSVTGEAAGNTIYF. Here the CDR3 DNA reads TGTGCCAGCAGCGTTACAGGGGAAGCAGCTGGAAACACCATATATTTT.

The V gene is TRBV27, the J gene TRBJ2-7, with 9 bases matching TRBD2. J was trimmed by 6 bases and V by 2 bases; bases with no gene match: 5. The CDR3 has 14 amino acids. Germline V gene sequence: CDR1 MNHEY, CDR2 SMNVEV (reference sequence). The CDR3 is CASSLIAGVLEQYF. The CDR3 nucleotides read TGTGCCAGCAGTTTAATAGCGGGAGTACTCGAGCAGTACTTC.

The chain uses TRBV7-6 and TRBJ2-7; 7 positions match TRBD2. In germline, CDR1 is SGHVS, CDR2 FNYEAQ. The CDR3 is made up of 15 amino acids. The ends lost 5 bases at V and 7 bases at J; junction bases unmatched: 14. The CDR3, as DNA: TGTGCCAGCAGCCCCCAAGCGGGAATCGGCTGGGAGCAGTACTTC. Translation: CASSPQAGIGWEQYF.

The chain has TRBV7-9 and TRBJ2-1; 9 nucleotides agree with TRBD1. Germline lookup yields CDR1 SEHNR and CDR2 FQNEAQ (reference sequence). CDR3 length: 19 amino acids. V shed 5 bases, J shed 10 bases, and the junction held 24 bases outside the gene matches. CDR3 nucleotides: TGTGCCAGCAGCCATCGGGACAGGGTAGTTGGAGGGAGAGGAGGGGAGCAGTTCTTC. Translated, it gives CASSHRDRVVGGRGGEQFF. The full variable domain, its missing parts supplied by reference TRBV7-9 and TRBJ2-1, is DTGVSQNPRHKITKRGQNVTFRCDPISEHNRLYWYRQTLGQGPEFLTYFQNEAQLEKSRLLSDRFSAERPKGSFSTLEIQRTEQGDSAMYLCASSHRDRVVGGRGGEQFFGPGTRLTVL.

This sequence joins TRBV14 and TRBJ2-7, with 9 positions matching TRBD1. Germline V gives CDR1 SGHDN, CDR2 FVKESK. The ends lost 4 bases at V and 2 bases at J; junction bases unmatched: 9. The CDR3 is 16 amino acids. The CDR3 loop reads CASSRQPGQGPYEQYF. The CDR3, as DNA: TGTGCCAGCAGCCGCCAACCGGGACAGGGACCCTACGAGCAGTACTTC.